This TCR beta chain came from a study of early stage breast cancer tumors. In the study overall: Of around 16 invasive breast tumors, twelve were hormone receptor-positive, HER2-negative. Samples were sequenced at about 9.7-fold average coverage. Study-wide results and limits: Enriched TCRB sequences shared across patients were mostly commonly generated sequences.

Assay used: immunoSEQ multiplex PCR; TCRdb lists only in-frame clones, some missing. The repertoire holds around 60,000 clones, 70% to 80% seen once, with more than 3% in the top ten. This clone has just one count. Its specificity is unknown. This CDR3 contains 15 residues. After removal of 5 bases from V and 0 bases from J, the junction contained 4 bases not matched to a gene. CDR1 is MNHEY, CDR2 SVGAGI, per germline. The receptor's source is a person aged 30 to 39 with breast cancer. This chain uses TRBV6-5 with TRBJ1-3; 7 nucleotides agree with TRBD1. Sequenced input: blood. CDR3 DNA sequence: TGTGCCAGCAGTCGAGGACAGGCCTCTGGAAACACCATATATTTT. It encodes CASSRGQASGNTIYF.